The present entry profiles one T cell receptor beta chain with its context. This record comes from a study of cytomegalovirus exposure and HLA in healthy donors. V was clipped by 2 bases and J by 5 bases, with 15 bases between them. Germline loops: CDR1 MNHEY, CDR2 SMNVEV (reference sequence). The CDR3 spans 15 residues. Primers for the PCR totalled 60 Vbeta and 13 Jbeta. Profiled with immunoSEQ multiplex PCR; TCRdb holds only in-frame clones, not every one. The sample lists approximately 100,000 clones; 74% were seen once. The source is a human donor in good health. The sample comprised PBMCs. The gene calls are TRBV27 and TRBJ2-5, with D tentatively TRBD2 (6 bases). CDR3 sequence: CASSLIGARGETQYF. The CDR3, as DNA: TGTGCCAGCAGTTTAATAGGGGCTCGGGGGGAGACCCAGTACTTC.